The 11 T cell receptor beta chains in this list originate from one sample, sequenced in a study of breast tumors, draining lymph nodes, adjacent tissues. The lymph nodes were axillary draining lymph nodes from breast cancer patients. TCRdb used MiXCR to reprocess the multiplex PCR reads, holding one entry per CDR3 protein. The data hold 290,000 or so distinct CDR3 sequences, with 30% observed a single time. The material sequenced was axillary lymph node tissue. All receptors come from a female donor with breast cancer. Some clones in this sample may be carry-over from other donors' samples.

About this clonotype itself: This sequence may be a read error, since a much larger clone differs from it by one base. This rearrangement joins TRBV5-5 to TRBJ2-5; 8 nucleotides agree with TRBD2. This CDR3 is built from 16 residues. Germline V gene lookup returns CDR1 SGHKS and CDR2 YYEKEE (reference sequence). The CDR3 here is CASSLAATSGQATQYF. DNA for the CDR3: TGCGCCAGCAGCTTGGCAGCCACTAGCGGCCAAGCGACCCAGTACTTC.

The CDR3 region is CASSIVGTGGRSPLHF. CDR3 sequence (DNA): TGTGCCAGTAGTATAGTTGGGACAGGGGGCAGGTCACCCCTCCACTTT. This chain links TRBV19 with TRBJ1-6; 12 nucleotides agree with TRBD1. Losses at the gene ends were 1 base for V and 10 bases for J; bases not matched to a gene: 5. The CDR3 runs to 16 residues. Germline V gene data show CDR1 as LNHDA and CDR2 as SQIVND (reference sequence).

Concerning this clonotype: An end of the junction does not agree with germline; a read error may underlie this. The chain is built from TRBV2 and TRBJ1-3, with D uncertain. Germline V CDR1 and CDR2: SNHLY, FYNNEI. The CDR3 has 14 residues. The DNA for the CDR3 is TGTACCAGCAGTGAAGAGTACCCTGGAAACACCATATATTTT. It translates to CTSSEEYPGNTIYF. The full variable domain, in which reference TRBV2 and TRBJ1-3 provide the parts outside the CDR3, is EPEVTQTPSHQVTQMGQEVILRCVPISNHLYFYWYRQILGQKVEFLVSFYNNEISEKSEIFDDQFSVERPDGSNFTLKIRSTKLEDSAMYFCTSSEEYPGNTIYFGEGSWLTVV.

The sample holds many counts of this clonotype. The V gene is TRBV19, the J gene TRBJ2-1; unclear D gene. Germline V gives CDR1 LNHDA, CDR2 SQIVND (reference sequence). V lost 5 bases and J lost 4, with 18 bases in between. CDR3 length: 16 amino acids. The CDR3 DNA reads TGTGCCAGTAGTTTTACTGGGCCGCGAGGTTACAATGAGCAGTTCTTC. Its translation is CASSFTGPRGYNEQFF.

This clonotype was recorded many times. The V call is TRBV11-1, the J call TRBJ1-5; TRBD1 is a possible D gene (5 bases). Germline CDR1 is SGHAT and CDR2 is FQDESV (reference sequence). V lost 1 base to trimming and J lost 4 bases, with 11 bases between them. The CDR3 has 15 residues. CDR3 nucleotide sequence: TGTGCCAGCAGCTTAGGGGGGGAAGCGAATCAGCCCCAGCATTTT. It translates to CASSLGGEANQPQHF.

This clonotype turned up a few times. With a much larger clone just one base away, this may be a read error. The rearrangement joins TRBV19 to TRBJ2-2; TRBD1 or TRBD2 may be the D gene (5 bases each). Germline values: CDR1 LNHDA, CDR2 SQIVND (reference sequence). Between the trimmed V and J ends, which lost 6 bases and 5 bases, there was a span of 16 bases. The CDR3 is made up of 15 amino acids. Here the CDR3 reads CASRAGAGGTGELFF. The CDR3 DNA sequence: TGTGCCAGTAGAGCCGGGGCAGGAGGAACCGGGGAGCTGTTTTTT.

This clonotype was recorded many times. The chain employs TRBV7-2 and TRBJ2-2; tentatively, D is TRBD1 (6 bases). V was cut by 4 bases and J by 6 bases, with 18 bases left in between. The germline V gene encodes CDR1 SGHTA and CDR2 FQGNSA. This CDR3 is 16 amino acids long. The DNA for the CDR3 is TGTGCCAGCAGCTATCAGGGCAGGGGTCGATCCGGGGAGCTGTTTTTT. Amino acids: CASSYQGRGRSGELFF.

This clonotype appeared many times. This rearrangement joins TRBV3-1 to TRBJ2-1; D unclear. CDR1 LGHDT and CDR2 YNNKEL come from the germline V gene (reference sequence). The CDR3 covers 12 residues. Trimming pared 1 base from V and 3 bases from J, leaving 1 base between. In DNA, the CDR3 is TGTGCCAGCAGCCAAGTCTACAATGAGCAGTTCTTC. This codes for CASSQVYNEQFF.

There are many counts of this clonotype. V usage is TRBV11-3 and J usage is TRBJ2-1; 7 nucleotides match TRBD2. The V gene's germline CDR1 is SGHNT and CDR2 YENEEA. V lost 6 bases to trimming and J lost 6 bases; unmatched junction nucleotides: 8. This CDR3 is 14 amino acids long. Here the CDR3 DNA reads TGTGCCAGCAGGGGGACTGGGGAGGGCAATGAGCAGTTCTTC. It encodes CASRGTGEGNEQFF.

This clonotype was seen ten or more times. The V gene is TRBV6-5, the J gene TRBJ2-6; D not certain. Trimming removed 6 bases from V and 2 bases from J, with 8 bases in between. The CDR3 loop spans 14 amino acids. Looked up from germline, CDR1 is MNHEY and CDR2 is SVGAGI. The CDR3 loop reads CASSLFTGANVLTF. As DNA, the CDR3 is TGTGCCAGCAGCCTATTCACTGGGGCCAACGTCCTGACTTTC.

In its sample, this clonotype was seen many times. The V gene is TRBV7-9, the J gene TRBJ2-1, with 9 bases matching TRBD2. The germline V gene encodes CDR1 SEHNR and CDR2 FQNEAQ (reference sequence). J gave up 6 bases and V 4 bases, and 13 bases lay outside the gene matches. The CDR3 extends over 17 amino acids. The CDR3 sequence: CASSSSKREVYVNEQFF. The CDR3 DNA follows: TGTGCCAGCAGCTCCTCCAAGCGGGAGGTTTATGTCAATGAGCAGTTCTTC.